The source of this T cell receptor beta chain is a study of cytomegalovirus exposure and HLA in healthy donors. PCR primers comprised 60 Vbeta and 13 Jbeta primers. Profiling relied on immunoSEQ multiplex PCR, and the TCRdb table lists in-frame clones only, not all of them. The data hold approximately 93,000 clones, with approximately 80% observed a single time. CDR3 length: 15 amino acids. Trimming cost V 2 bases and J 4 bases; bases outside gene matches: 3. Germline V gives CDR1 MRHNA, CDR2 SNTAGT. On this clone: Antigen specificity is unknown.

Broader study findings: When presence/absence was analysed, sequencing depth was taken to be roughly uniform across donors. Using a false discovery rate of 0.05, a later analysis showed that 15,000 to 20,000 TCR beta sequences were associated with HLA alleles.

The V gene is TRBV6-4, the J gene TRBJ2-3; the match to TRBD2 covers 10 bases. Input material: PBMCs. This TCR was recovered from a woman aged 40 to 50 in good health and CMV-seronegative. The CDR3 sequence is CASSDEAGGPDTQYF. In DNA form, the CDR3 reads TGTGCCAGCAGTGACGAAGCGGGAGGGCCAGATACGCAGTATTTT.